This is a list of T cell receptor beta chains from one sample in a study of T and B cells in COVID-19 patients. A single record per CDR3 protein comes from TCRdb applying MiXCR to the multiplex PCR reads. The sample holds some 8,900 distinct CDR3 sequences, 31% seen once. Sequencing input: blood. The origin of the receptors is a human donor who had recovered from COVID-19. Each CDR3 is given without its conserved first and last residue. D genes are given only for firm matches. For some rows the clone size is stated as once, few or many, or as a class when expanded; others skip it.

V gene,clone size,D gene,CDR3 protein
TRBV19,medium-sized,-,ASRAHPSSYEQY
TRBV24-1,-,TRBD1,ATSDSQNRGEKLF
TRBV6-1,medium-sized,-,ASSATLYEQY
TRBV7-2,-,-,ASSLAGMTGGYT
TRBV6-2/TRBV6-3,-,-,ASSFSRTVRGTEAF
TRBV7-2,-,-,ASSLVSGNTIY
TRBV6-4,few,TRBD2,ASSDSTSGGDEQF
TRBV30,medium-sized,-,AWSRSNEKLF
TRBV4-3,-,TRBD2,ASSQAGSGGGDTQY
TRBV6-2/TRBV6-3,-,-,ASSYRKETQY
TRBV6-2/TRBV6-3,few,-,ASSSILGSGQSYT
TRBV6-2/TRBV6-3,-,TRBD2,ASTRAGAFYNEQF
TRBV7-9,few,-,ASSFYGGAQLF
TRBV5-6,-,-,ASSLVHRGPYEQY
TRBV27,-,-,ASSLRTETNTEAF
TRBV6-4,-,TRBD1,ASSEQGSSEAF
TRBV14,-,TRBD1,ASSQGVTGQGEKATNEKLF
TRBV6-5,-,-,ASRQRGWNVYGYT
TRBV13,few,TRBD1,ASRRQGGGYT
TRBV12-3/TRBV12-4,-,-,ASRVYREPNEKLF
TRBV5-5,-,TRBD2,ASSLGGQNLNTGELF
TRBV20-1,-,TRBD2,SARSLAGTQETQY
TRBV5-1,-,-,ASSLAGLVKSDEQF
TRBV30,-,-,AWNRDGPYEQY
TRBV12-3/TRBV12-4,-,-,ASRPVGERGQPQH
TRBV11-1,-,-,ASSLKGPGANVLT
TRBV28,few,TRBD2,ASSLSSGGDTQY
TRBV11-2,-,-,ASSSQGRDTQY
TRBV5-4,-,TRBD1,ASSLQGDGQPQH
TRBV5-4,-,-,ASSLRGRPYGYT
TRBV15,medium-sized,-,ATTGRTGYT
TRBV6-4,-,-,ASSLGSNQPQH
TRBV20-1,once,TRBD1,SARTGAGNTIY
TRBV5-1,few,-,ASSQGHSTDTQY
TRBV28,-,-,ASSFPSPPYEQF